This paragraph reports one T cell receptor (beta chain). The data are from a study of blood T cell repertoires in COVID-19. Study information: The United States, Italy and Spain were the sources of the acute and convalescent COVID-19 samples.

TCRdb keeps only in-frame clones here, not all; method: immunoSEQ multiplex PCR. Among about 160,000 clones listed, approximately 86% were seen once. The germline CDR1 and CDR2 sequences are MNHEY and SVGAGI. This CDR3 has 15 amino acids. The germline V and J ends were trimmed by 5 bases and 4 bases, with 15 bases remaining between them. The source of this sequence is an older woman who had recovered from COVID-19. Sequenced: peripheral blood. The chain is built from TRBV6-5 and TRBJ1-5, with a weak D call TRBD1 (6 bases). The CDR3 nucleotides are TGTGCCAGCAGTCTGGGGGCGCAGCTTAATCAGCCCCAGCATTTT. Protein sequence: CASSLGAQLNQPQHF.